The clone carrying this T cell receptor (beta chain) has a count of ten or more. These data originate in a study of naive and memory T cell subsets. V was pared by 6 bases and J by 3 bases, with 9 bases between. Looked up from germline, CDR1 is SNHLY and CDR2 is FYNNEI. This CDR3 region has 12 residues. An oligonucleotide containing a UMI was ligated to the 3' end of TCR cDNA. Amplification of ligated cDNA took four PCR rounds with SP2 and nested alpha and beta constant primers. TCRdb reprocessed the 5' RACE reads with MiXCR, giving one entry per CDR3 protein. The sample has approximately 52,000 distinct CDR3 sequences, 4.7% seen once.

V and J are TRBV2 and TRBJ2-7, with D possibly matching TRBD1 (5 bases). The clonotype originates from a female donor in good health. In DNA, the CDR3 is TGTGCCAGCAGAACAGACAGCTACGAGCAGTACTTC. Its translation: CASRTDSYEQYF.